The clone carrying this T cell receptor beta chain came up once. The data were taken from a study of blood T cell repertoires in COVID-19. Trimming removed 1 base from V and 5 bases from J; junction bases left unmatched: 8. The CDR3 loop spans 16 amino acids. The germline V gene has CDR1 MNHNS and CDR2 SASEGT. TCRdb's copy holds only in-frame clones and misses some; the assay was immunoSEQ multiplex PCR. Seen here are 200,000 to 250,000 clones, around 82% observed once, and the top ten hold 3% to 4.5%. The TCR sequence derives from a woman in her thirties or forties who had been exposed to COVID-19. The specimen was PBMCs or T cells enriched from blood (not recorded which). The gene calls are TRBV6-1 and TRBJ1-5, with 7 bases identical to TRBD1. CDR3: CASSEEGQQVDQPQHF. The CDR3 coding sequence is TGTGCCAGCAGTGAAGAGGGACAGCAAGTTGATCAGCCCCAGCATTTT.